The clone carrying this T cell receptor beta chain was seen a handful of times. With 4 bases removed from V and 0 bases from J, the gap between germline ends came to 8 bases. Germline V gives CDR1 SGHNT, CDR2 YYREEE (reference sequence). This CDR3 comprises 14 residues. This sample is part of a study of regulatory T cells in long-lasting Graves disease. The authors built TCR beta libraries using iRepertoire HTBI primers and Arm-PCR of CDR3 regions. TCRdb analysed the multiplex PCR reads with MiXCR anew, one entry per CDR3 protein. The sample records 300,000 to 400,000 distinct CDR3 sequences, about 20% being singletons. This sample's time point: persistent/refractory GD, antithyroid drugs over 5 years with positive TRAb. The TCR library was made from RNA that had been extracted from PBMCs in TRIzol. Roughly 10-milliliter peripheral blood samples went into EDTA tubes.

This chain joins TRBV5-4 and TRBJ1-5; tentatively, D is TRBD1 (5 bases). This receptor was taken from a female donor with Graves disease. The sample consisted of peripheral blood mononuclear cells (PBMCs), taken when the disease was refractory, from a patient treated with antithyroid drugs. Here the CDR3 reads CASSRQYSNQPQHF. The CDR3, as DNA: TGTGCCAGCAGCAGACAGTATAGCAATCAGCCCCAGCATTTT.